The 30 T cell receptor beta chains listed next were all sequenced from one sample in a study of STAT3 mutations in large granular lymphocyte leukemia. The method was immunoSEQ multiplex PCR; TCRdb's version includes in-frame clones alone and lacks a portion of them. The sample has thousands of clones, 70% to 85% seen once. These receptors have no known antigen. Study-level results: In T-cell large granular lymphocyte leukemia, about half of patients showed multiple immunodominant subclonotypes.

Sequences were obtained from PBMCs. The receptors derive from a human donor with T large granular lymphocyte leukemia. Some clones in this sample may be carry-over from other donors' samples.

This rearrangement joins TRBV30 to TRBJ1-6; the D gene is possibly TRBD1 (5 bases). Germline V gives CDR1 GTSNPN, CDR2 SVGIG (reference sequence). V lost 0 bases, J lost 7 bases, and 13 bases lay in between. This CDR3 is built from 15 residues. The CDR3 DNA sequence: TGTGCCTGGAGTGTACGGAGGGCAGGGAATTCACCCCTCCACTTT. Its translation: CAWSVRRAGNSPLHF.

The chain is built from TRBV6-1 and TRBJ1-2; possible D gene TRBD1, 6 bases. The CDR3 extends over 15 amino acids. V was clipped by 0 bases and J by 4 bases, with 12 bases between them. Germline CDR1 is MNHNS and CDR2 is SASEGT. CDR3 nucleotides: TGTGCCAGCAGTGAAGCGCAGGGGTACGGCTATGGCTACACCTTC. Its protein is CASSEAQGYGYGYTF.

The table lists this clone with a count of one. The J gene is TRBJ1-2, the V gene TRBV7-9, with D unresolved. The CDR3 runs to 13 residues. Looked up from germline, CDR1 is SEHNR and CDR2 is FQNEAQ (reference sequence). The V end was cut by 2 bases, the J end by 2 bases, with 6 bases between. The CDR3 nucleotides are TGTGCCAGCAGCTTAAATGGAAACTATGGCTACACCTTC. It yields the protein CASSLNGNYGYTF. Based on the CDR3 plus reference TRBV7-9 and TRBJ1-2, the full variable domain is DTGVSQNPRHKITKRGQNVTFRCDPISEHNRLYWYRQTLGQGPEFLTYFQNEAQLEKSRLLSDRFSAERPKGSFSTLEIQRTEQGDSAMYLCASSLNGNYGYTFGSGTRLTVV.

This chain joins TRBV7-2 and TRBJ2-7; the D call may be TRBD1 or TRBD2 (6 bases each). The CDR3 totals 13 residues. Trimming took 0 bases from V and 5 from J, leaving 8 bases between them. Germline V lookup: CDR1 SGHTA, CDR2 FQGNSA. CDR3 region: CASSLAGGNEQYF. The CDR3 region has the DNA TGTGCCAGCAGCTTAGCAGGGGGGAACGAGCAGTACTTC. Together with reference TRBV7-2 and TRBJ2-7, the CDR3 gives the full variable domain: GAGVSQSPSNKVTEKGKDVELRCDPISGHTALYWYRQSLGQGLEFLIYFQGNSAPDKSGLPSDRFSAERTGGSVSTLTIQRTQQEDSAVYLCASSLAGGNEQYFGPGTRLTVT.

The CDR3 loop reads CASSSAGLSYEQYF. The DNA of the CDR3 is TGTGCCAGCAGTTCGGCAGGGCTCTCCTACGAGCAGTACTTC. V is TRBV28 and J is TRBJ2-7, with D perhaps matching TRBD1 (5 bases). The CDR3 length is 14 residues. V lost 4 bases and J 0 bases, leaving 10 bases between the germline ends. Germline-derived CDR1 and CDR2 are MDHEN and SYDVKM.

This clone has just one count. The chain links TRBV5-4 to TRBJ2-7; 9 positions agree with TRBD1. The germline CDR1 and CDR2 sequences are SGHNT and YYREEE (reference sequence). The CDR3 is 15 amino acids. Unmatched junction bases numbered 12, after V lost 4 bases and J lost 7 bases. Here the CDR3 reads CASSPRQGEVVEQYF. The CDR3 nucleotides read TGTGCCAGCAGCCCCCGACAGGGGGAGGTGGTTGAGCAGTACTTC. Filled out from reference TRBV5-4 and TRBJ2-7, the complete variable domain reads ETGVTQSPTHLIKTRGQQVTLRCSSQSGHNTVSWYQQALGQGPQFIFQYYREEENGRGNFPPRFSGLQFPNYSSELNVNALELDDSALYLCASSPRQGEVVEQYFGPGTRLTVT.

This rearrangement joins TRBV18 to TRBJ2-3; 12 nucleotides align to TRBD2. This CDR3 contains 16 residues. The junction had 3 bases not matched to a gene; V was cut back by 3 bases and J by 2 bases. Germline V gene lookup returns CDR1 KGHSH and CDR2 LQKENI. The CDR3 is CASSPGLAGTTDTQYF. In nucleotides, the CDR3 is TGTGCCAGCTCACCCGGACTAGCGGGAACCACAGATACGCAGTATTTT.

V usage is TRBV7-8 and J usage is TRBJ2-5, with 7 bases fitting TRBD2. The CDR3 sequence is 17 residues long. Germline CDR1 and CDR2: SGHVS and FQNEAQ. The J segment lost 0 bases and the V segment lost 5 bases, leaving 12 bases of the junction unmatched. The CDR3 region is CASSVSSGKTDQETQYF. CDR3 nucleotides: TGTGCCAGCAGCGTAAGCAGCGGGAAGACGGACCAAGAGACCCAGTACTTC.

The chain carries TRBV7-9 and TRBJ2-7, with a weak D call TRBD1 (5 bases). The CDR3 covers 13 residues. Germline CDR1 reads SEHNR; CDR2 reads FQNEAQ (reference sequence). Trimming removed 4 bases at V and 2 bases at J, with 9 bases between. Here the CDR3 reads CASSSKGPYEQYF. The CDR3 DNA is TGTGCCAGCAGCTCGAAGGGGCCCTACGAGCAGTACTTC. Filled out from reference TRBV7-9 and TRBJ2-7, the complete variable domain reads DTGVSQNPRHKITKRGQNVTFRCDPISEHNRLYWYRQTLGQGPEFLTYFQNEAQLEKSRLLSDRFSAERPKGSFSTLEIQRTEQGDSAMYLCASSSKGPYEQYFGPGTRLTVT.

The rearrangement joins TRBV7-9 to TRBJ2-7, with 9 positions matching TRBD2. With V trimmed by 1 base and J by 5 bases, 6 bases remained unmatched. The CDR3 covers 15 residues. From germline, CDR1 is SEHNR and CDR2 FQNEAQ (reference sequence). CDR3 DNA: TGTGCCAGCAGCTTAGGACTGACTAGCGGTGACGAGCAGTACTTC. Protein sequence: CASSLGLTSGDEQYF.

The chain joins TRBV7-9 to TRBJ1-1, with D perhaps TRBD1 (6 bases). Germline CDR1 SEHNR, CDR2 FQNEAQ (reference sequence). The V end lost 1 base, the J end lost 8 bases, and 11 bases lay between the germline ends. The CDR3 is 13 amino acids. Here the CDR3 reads CASSLGGQGEAFF. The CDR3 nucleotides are TGTGCCAGCAGCTTAGGAGGGCAGGGGGAAGCTTTCTTT.

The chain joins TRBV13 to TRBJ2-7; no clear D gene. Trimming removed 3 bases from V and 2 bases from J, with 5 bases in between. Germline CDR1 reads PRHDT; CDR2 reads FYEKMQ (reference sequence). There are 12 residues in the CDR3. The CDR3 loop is CASSFRAYEQYF. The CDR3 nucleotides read TGTGCCAGCAGCTTCCGGGCCTACGAGCAGTACTTC. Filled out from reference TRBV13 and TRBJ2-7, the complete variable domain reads AAGVIQSPRHLIKEKRETATLKCYPIPRHDTVYWYQQGPGQDPQFLISFYEKMQSDKGSIPDRFSAQQFSDYHSELNMSSLELGDSALYFCASSFRAYEQYFGPGTRLTVT.

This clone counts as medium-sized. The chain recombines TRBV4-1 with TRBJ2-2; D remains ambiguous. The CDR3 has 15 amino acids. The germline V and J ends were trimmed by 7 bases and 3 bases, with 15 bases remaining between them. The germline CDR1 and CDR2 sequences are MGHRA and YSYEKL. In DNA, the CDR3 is TGCGCCAGCACCCCAGATCCACAACACACCGGGGAGCTGTTTTTT. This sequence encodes CASTPDPQHTGELFF.

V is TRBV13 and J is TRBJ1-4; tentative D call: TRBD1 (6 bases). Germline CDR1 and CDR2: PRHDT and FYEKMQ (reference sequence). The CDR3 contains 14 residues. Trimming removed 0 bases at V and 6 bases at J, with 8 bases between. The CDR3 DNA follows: TGTGCCAGCAGCTTAGGAGGGGGTCATGAAAAACTGTTTTTT. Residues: CASSLGGGHEKLFF. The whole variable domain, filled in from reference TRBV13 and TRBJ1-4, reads AAGVIQSPRHLIKEKRETATLKCYPIPRHDTVYWYQQGPGQDPQFLISFYEKMQSDKGSIPDRFSAQQFSDYHSELNMSSLELGDSALYFCASSLGGGHEKLFFGSGTQLSVL.

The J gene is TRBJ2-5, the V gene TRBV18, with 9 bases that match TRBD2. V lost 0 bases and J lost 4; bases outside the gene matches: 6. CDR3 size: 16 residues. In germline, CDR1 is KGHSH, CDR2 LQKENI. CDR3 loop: CASSPPGAGGSETQYF. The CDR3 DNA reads TGTGCCAGCTCACCACCGGGGGCGGGAGGGTCAGAGACCCAGTACTTC.

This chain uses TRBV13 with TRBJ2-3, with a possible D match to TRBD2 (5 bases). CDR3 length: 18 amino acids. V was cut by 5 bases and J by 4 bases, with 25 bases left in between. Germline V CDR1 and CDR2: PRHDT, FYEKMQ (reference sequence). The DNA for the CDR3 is TGTGCCAGCAGCGTTGTAACGGGGAGTGATGGTAGCGCAGATACGCAGTATTTT. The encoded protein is CASSVVTGSDGSADTQYF. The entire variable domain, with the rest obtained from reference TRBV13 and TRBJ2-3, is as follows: AAGVIQSPRHLIKEKRETATLKCYPIPRHDTVYWYQQGPGQDPQFLISFYEKMQSDKGSIPDRFSAQQFSDYHSELNMSSLELGDSALYFCASSVVTGSDGSADTQYFGPGTRLTVL.

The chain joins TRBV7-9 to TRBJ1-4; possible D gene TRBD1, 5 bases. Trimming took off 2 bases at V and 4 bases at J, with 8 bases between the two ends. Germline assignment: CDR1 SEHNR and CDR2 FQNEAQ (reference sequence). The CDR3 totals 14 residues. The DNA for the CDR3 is TGTGCCAGCAGCTTAAGTCAGGGTAATGAAAAACTGTTTTTT. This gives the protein CASSLSQGNEKLFF.

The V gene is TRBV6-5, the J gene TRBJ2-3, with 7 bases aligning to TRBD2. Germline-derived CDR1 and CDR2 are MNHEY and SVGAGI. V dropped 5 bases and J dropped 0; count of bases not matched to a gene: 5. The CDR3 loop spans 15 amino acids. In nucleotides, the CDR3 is TGTGCCAGCAGTCGCGGGACTACTAGCACAGATACGCAGTATTTT. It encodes CASSRGTTSTDTQYF.

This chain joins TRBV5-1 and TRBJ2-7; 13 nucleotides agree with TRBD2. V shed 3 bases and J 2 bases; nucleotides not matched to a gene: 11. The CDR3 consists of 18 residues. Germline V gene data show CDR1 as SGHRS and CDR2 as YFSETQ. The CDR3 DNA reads TGCGCCAGCAGCTCCCCGGGACTAGCGGGGCTGAGGACCTACGAGCAGTACTTC. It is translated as CASSSPGLAGLRTYEQYF.

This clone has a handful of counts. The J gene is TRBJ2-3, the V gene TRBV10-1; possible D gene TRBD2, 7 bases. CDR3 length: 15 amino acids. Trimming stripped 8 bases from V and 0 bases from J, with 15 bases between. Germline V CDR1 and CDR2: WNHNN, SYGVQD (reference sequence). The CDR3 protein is CASPGGPTSTDTQYF. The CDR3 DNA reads TGCGCCAGCCCCGGGGGGCCCACTAGCACAGATACGCAGTATTTT.

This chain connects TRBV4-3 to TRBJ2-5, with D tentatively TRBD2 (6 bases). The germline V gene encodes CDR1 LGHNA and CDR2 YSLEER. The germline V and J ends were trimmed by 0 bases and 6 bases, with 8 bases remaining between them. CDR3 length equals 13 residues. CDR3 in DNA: TGCGCCAGCAGCCAAGATCGGGGGAAGACCCAGTACTTC. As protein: CASSQDRGKTQYF.

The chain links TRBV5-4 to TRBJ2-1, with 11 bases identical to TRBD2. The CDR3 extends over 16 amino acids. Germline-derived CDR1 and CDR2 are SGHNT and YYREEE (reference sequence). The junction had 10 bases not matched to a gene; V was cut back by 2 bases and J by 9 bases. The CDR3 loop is CASSFMLLAGAGEQFF. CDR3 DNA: TGTGCCAGCAGCTTTATGTTACTAGCGGGAGCTGGTGAGCAGTTCTTC.

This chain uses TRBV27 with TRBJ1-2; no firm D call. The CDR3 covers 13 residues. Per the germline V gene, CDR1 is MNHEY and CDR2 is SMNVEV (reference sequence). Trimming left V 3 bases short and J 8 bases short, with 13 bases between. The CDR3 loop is CASSFGVSGGYTF. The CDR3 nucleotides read TGTGCCAGCAGTTTCGGTGTTTCCGGCGGCTACACCTTC.

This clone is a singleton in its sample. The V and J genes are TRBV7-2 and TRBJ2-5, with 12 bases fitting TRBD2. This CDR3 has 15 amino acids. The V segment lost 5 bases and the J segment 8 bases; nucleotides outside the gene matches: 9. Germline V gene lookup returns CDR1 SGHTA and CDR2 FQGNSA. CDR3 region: CASSGSLGLAGTQYF. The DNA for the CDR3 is TGTGCCAGCAGCGGATCGCTGGGACTAGCGGGTACCCAGTACTTC.

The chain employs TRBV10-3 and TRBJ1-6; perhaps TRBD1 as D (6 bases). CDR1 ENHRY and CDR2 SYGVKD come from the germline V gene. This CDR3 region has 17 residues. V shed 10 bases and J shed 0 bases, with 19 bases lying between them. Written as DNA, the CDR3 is TGTGCCACCAAAGGGGGACCCCTGAGCTCCTATAATTCACCCCTCCACTTT. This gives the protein CATKGGPLSSYNSPLHF.

CDR3 protein: CASSPAGSSLPDEQFF. As DNA, the CDR3 is TGTGCCAGCAGCCCCGCCGGGTCTTCTCTCCCCGATGAGCAGTTCTTC. The rearrangement links TRBV7-9 to TRBJ2-1; D gene ambiguous. The CDR3 totals 16 residues. Germline loops: CDR1 SEHNR, CDR2 FQNEAQ (reference sequence). V lost 5 bases to trimming and J lost 8 bases, with 22 bases between them.

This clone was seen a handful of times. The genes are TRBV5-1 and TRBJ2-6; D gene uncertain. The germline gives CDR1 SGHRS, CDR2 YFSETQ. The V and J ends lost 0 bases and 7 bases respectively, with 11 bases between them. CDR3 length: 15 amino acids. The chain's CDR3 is CASSLGLLEANVLTF. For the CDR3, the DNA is TGCGCCAGCAGCTTGGGTCTGCTTGAAGCCAACGTCCTGACTTTC. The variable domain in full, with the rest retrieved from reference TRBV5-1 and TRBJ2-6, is KAGVTQTPRYLIKTRGQQVTLSCSPISGHRSVSWYQQTPGQGLQFLFEYFSETQRNKGNFPGRFSGRQFSNSRSEMNVSTLELGDSALYLCASSLGLLEANVLTFGAGSRLTVL.

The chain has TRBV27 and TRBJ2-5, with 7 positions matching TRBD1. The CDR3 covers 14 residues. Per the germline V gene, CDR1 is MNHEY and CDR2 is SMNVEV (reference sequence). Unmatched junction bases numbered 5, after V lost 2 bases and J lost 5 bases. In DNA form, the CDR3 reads TGTGCCAGCAGTTTAAGACAGGGTGGCGAGACCCAGTACTTC. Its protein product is CASSLRQGGETQYF.

CDR3 region: CASLDGSYEQYF. The CDR3 region has the DNA TGTGCCAGCCTTGACGGTAGCTACGAGCAGTACTTC. V usage is TRBV2 and J usage is TRBJ2-7; D ambiguous. The length of the CDR3 is 12 residues. CDR1 SNHLY and CDR2 FYNNEI come from the germline V gene. Trimming removed 8 bases from V and 3 bases from J, with 11 bases in between.

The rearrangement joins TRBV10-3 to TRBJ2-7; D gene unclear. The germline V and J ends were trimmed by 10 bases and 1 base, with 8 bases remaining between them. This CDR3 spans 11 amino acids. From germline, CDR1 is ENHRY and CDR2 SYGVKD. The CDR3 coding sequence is TGTGCCAGCTCGTTGTCCTACGAGCAGTACTTC. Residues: CASSLSYEQYF.